This is a list of T cell receptor beta chains from one sample in a study of T cells in Graves' hyperthyroidism and ophthalmopathy. Each CDR3 protein is one row after TCRdb ran MiXCR on the multiplex PCR reads. The profile shows some 690,000 distinct CDR3 sequences, around a sixth of them singletons. The sample consisted of blood. The receptors derive from a man aged 50 or older with Graves' hyperthyroidism. The CDR3 runs from the conserved cysteine through the conserved F or W. A D gene is named only where the DNA matches it firmly. Rows may omit the clone size; those that give it use once, few, many or a size class.

clone size,V gene,D gene,J gene,CDR3 protein,CDR3 DNA
.,TRBV28,.,TRBJ1-2,CASSFGQLNYGYTF,TGTGCCAGCAGTTTCGGACAGCTTAACTATGGCTACACCTTC
.,TRBV4-3,.,TRBJ1-2,CASSQEVDGDAIYTF,TGCGCCAGCAGCCAAGAGGTGGACGGAGATGCGATATACACCTTC
.,TRBV25-1,.,TRBJ2-2,CASSEYPSTGELFF,TGTGCCAGCAGTGAATACCCTAGTACCGGGGAGCTGTTTTTT
few,TRBV5-6,.,TRBJ2-7,CASSEKPGHSYEQYF,TGTGCCAGCAGCGAAAAACCGGGACACTCCTACGAGCAGTACTTC
many,TRBV28,TRBD1,TRBJ1-4,CASLAWGTGVEKLFF,TGTGCCAGCCTAGCCTGGGGGACAGGGGTTGAAAAACTGTTTTTT
many,TRBV19,TRBD2,TRBJ2-1,CASSTISGNVYEQFF,TGTGCCAGTAGCACAATAAGCGGGAACGTCTATGAGCAGTTCTTC
many,TRBV24-1,.,TRBJ2-5,CATSDWDGETQYF,TGTGCCACCAGTGATTGGGACGGAGAGACCCAGTACTTC
.,TRBV5-1,TRBD2,TRBJ2-1,CASSSTPGLEDEQFF,TGCGCCAGCAGCTCAACACCGGGACTAGAGGATGAGCAGTTCTTC
few,TRBV6-2/TRBV6-3,.,TRBJ2-3,CASSPWAGDKYF,TGTGCCAGCAGCCCTTGGGCTGGTGATAAGTATTTT
many,TRBV2,.,TRBJ2-7,CASSAESSYEQYF,TGTGCCAGCAGTGCAGAAAGCTCCTACGAGCAGTACTTC
.,TRBV19,.,TRBJ1-5,CASTRLGQHGNQPQHF,TGTGCCAGTACCCGGCTGGGTCAGCATGGCAATCAGCCCCAGCATTTT
many,TRBV9,TRBD1,TRBJ1-1,CASSARTGKDTEAFF,TGTGCCAGCAGCGCGAGGACAGGGAAGGACACTGAAGCTTTCTTT
few,TRBV4-3,TRBD2,TRBJ2-1,CASSQGASGSSYNEQFF,TGCGCCAGCAGCCAAGGGGCTAGCGGGAGCTCCTACAATGAGCAGTTCTTC
many,TRBV11-2,TRBD2,TRBJ2-1,CASGGRSYNEQFF,TGTGCCAGCGGCGGGAGATCCTACAATGAGCAGTTCTTC
.,TRBV6-5,TRBD1,TRBJ2-7,CASSYGSDRGITYEQYF,TGTGCCAGCAGTTACGGGTCGGACAGGGGGATAACCTACGAGCAGTACTTC
many,TRBV29-1,.,TRBJ2-5,CSVVASSQETQYF,TGCAGCGTTGTCGCTAGTAGCCAAGAGACCCAGTACTTC
.,TRBV12-3/TRBV12-4,TRBD2,TRBJ2-1,CASRVAGGKANEQFF,TGTGCCAGCAGGGTAGCGGGAGGGAAGGCCAATGAGCAGTTCTTC
few,TRBV28,TRBD1,TRBJ1-5,CASTQTGVSNQPQHF,TGTGCCAGCACCCAAACAGGGGTAAGCAATCAGCCCCAGCATTTT
many,TRBV12-3/TRBV12-4,TRBD2,TRBJ2-7,CASSSGTSSYEQYF,TGTGCCAGCAGTTCCGGGACTAGCTCCTACGAGCAGTACTTC
many,TRBV12-3/TRBV12-4,.,TRBJ2-3,CASSYSRGWSTDTQYF,TGTGCCAGCAGTTATTCCAGGGGTTGGAGCACAGATACGCAGTATTTT
many,TRBV7-3,TRBD2,TRBJ2-3,CASSLTGTTGGDTQYF,TGTGCCAGCAGCTTAACCGGGACTACCGGGGGGGATACGCAGTATTTT
many,TRBV28,.,TRBJ2-7,CASSFLSGSSYEQYF,TGTGCCAGCAGTTTCCTTTCTGGCAGTTCCTACGAGCAGTACTTC
.,TRBV6-5,TRBD1,TRBJ1-1,CASSWGDRLNTEAFF,TGTGCCAGCAGTTGGGGGGACAGGTTGAACACTGAAGCTTTCTTT
few,TRBV20-1,TRBD1,TRBJ1-5,CSALAGTDNQPQHF,TGCAGTGCTTTGGCCGGGACAGATAATCAGCCCCAGCATTTT
.,TRBV7-9,TRBD2,TRBJ2-1,CASSLFRTSGRRNEQFF,TGTGCCAGCAGCTTATTCCGGACTAGCGGGAGACGCAATGAGCAGTTCTTC
many,TRBV7-3,.,TRBJ2-5,CASSLGLGRLEQETQYF,TGTGCCAGCAGCTTAGGCCTAGGGAGACTAGAGCAAGAGACCCAGTACTTC
.,TRBV6-1,TRBD1,TRBJ1-5,CASTLQGAFGNQPQHF,TGTGCCAGCACCTTACAGGGGGCGTTTGGCAATCAGCCCCAGCATTTT
.,TRBV19,.,TRBJ1-2,CASSSTGNGYTF,TGTGCCAGTAGTAGCACAGGGAACGGCTACACCTTC
many,TRBV28,TRBD2,TRBJ2-7,CASSSPTSGRSYEQYF,TGTGCCAGCAGTTCTCCGACTAGCGGGAGATCCTACGAGCAGTACTTC
.,TRBV28,TRBD2,TRBJ2-7,CASSVDASGRAYEQYF,TGTGCCAGCAGTGTAGACGCTAGCGGGAGGGCCTACGAGCAGTACTTC
few,TRBV20-1,.,TRBJ2-2,CSATRGTGELFF,TGCAGTGCTACCCGGGGAACCGGGGAGCTGTTTTTT
.,TRBV7-2,.,TRBJ1-4,CASSYSRTTNEKLFF,TGTGCCAGCAGCTATTCCAGGACAACTAATGAAAAACTGTTTTTT
.,TRBV19,TRBD1,TRBJ1-1,CASSPKTGGWTEAFF,TGTGCCAGTAGTCCCAAAACAGGGGGATGGACTGAAGCTTTCTTT
.,TRBV29-1,TRBD1,TRBJ2-2,CSVEDRGTGGYTGELFF,TGCAGCGTTGAAGATAGGGGGACAGGGGGGTACACCGGGGAGCTGTTTTTT
.,TRBV20-1,.,TRBJ1-2,CSAEKAASYGYTF,TGCAGTGCAGAGAAGGCGGCATCCTATGGCTACACCTTC
.,TRBV7-3,TRBD2,TRBJ2-7,CASSGGGSGKQYF,TGTGCCAGCAGCGGGGGGGGTAGCGGGAAGCAGTACTTC
many,TRBV7-3,.,TRBJ1-1,CASSFTQLNTEAFF,TGTGCCAGCAGCTTCACCCAATTGAACACTGAAGCTTTCTTT
few,TRBV24-1,.,TRBJ2-2,CATRDQGPGELFF,TGTGCCACCAGGGACCAAGGGCCCGGGGAGCTGTTTTTT
many,TRBV12-3/TRBV12-4,TRBD1,TRBJ2-1,CASSAGQGLEQFF,TGTGCCAGCAGTGCAGGACAGGGTCTTGAGCAGTTCTTC
many,TRBV7-2,.,TRBJ2-7,CASSFSQGIYEQYF,TGTGCCAGCAGCTTTTCACAGGGTATCTACGAGCAGTACTTC
many,TRBV28,.,TRBJ1-1,CASSKHGQWGTEAFF,TGTGCCAGCAGTAAACACGGACAGTGGGGCACTGAAGCTTTCTTT
many,TRBV2,.,TRBJ2-5,CASRASIQYF,TGTGCCAGCAGGGCCAGTATACAGTACTTC
many,TRBV7-2,TRBD1,TRBJ2-3,CASSLAGTGADTQYF,TGTGCCAGCAGCTTAGCGGGGACAGGGGCAGATACGCAGTATTTT
.,TRBV6-2/TRBV6-3,TRBD1,TRBJ1-2,CASSYAGQGSGYTF,TGTGCCAGCAGTTACGCGGGACAGGGTTCTGGCTACACCTTC
.,TRBV5-6,.,TRBJ2-3,CASSLAVVGTSTDTQYF,TGTGCCAGCAGCTTGGCCGTTGTGGGGACTAGCACAGATACGCAGTATTTT
once,TRBV7-3,TRBD2,TRBJ2-3,CASSLYPASGSPPTDTQYF,TGTGCCAGCAGCTTATATCCGGCTAGCGGGAGCCCCCCCACAGATACGCAGTATTTT
once,TRBV20-1,TRBD1,TRBJ1-2,CSANRQGFNYGYTF,TGCAGTGCAAATAGACAGGGGTTTAACTATGGCTACACCTTC
many,TRBV6-1,.,TRBJ2-7,CASTEDSPFYEQYF,TGTGCCAGCACCGAGGACAGCCCTTTTTACGAGCAGTACTTC
.,TRBV5-8,.,TRBJ2-5,CASSLAAGSETQYF,TGTGCCAGCAGCTTGGCTGCAGGATCGGAGACCCAGTACTTC
many,TRBV28,TRBD2,TRBJ2-1,CASSLGTSGIPLNEQFF,TGTGCCAGCAGTCTTGGGACTAGCGGGATCCCTTTGAATGAGCAGTTCTTC
many,TRBV9,.,TRBJ2-1,CASSVAGKVDYNEQFF,TGTGCCAGCAGCGTAGCAGGGAAGGTCGATTACAATGAGCAGTTCTTC
many,TRBV7-2,.,TRBJ1-6,CASSFRGANSPLHF,TGTGCCAGCAGCTTTAGGGGGGCGAATTCACCCCTCCACTTT
many,TRBV28,.,TRBJ2-6,CASSFHRVGANVLTF,TGTGCCAGCAGTTTCCACAGGGTAGGGGCCAACGTCCTGACTTTC
.,TRBV19,TRBD1,TRBJ1-1,CASSTWDRGNTEAFF,TGTGCCAGTAGTACCTGGGACAGGGGAAACACTGAAGCTTTCTTT
many,TRBV2,.,TRBJ2-7,CASSEFQYPNYEQYF,TGTGCCAGCAGTGAGTTCCAGTACCCAAACTACGAGCAGTACTTC